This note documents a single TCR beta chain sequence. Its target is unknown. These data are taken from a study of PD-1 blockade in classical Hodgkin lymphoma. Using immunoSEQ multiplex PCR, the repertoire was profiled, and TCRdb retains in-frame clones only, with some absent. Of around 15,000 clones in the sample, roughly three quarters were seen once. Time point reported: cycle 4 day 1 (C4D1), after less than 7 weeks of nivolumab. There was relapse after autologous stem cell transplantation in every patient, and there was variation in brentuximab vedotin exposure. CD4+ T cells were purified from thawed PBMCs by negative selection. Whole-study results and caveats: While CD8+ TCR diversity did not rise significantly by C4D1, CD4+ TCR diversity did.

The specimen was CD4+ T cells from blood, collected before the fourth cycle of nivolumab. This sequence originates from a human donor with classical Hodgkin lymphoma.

The chain's CDR3 is CASSPKTPTSLNTGELFF. DNA of the CDR3: TGTGCCAGCAGCCCAAAGACCCCGACTTCCCTGAACACCGGGGAGCTGTTTTTT. The J gene is TRBJ2-2, the V gene TRBV11-2; D remains ambiguous. The length of the CDR3 is 18 residues. V lost 5 bases, J lost 1 base, and 20 bases lay in between. Germline V lookup: CDR1 SGHAT, CDR2 FQNNGV.